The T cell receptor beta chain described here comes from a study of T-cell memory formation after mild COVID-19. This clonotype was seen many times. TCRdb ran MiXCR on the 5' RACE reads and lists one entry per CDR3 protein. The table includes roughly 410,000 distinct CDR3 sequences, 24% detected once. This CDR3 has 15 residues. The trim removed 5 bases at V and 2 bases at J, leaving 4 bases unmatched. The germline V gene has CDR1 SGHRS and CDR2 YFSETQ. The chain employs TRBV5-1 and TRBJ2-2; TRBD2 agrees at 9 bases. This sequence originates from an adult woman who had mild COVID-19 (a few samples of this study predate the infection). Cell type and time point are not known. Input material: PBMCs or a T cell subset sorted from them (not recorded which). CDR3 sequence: CASRREGHNTGELFF. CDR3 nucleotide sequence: TGCGCCAGCAGGCGGGAGGGCCATAACACCGGGGAGCTGTTTTTT. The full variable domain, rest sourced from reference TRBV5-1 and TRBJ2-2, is KAGVTQTPRYLIKTRGQQVTLSCSPISGHRSVSWYQQTPGQGLQFLFEYFSETQRNKGNFPGRFSGRQFSNSRSEMNVSTLELGDSALYLCASRREGHNTGELFFGEGSRLTVL.